This T cell receptor (beta chain) derives from a study of graft-versus-host responses after intestinal transplantation. As for the study in general: The transplants performed in recipients were multivisceral, liver-intestinal, or isolated intestinal. The recipients all started with anti-thymocyte globulin induction and then took tacrolimus and steroids for 2 to 3 years. Study-level points and caveats: High graft-versus-host to host-versus-graft clonal ratios were seen in allografts of patients with graft-donor T cell macrochimerism. Early after transplant, HvG clones declined as circulating GvH clones peaked.

Notes on this clone: The antigen remains undetermined.

Trimming removed 4 bases from V and 0 bases from J; junction bases left unmatched: 9. The CDR3 runs 18 residues. Looked up from germline, CDR1 is LGHNA and CDR2 is YSLEER. Assay used: immunoSEQ multiplex PCR; TCRdb lists only in-frame clones, some missing. This table holds about 88,000 clones, 85% to 95% found once. The sequenced sample was unstimulated CD4+ T cells sorted from spleen or lymph node cells, obtained before transplant. This clonotype originated in a human donor who was the organ donor for an intestinal transplant. This chain links TRBV4-3 with TRBJ2-1; 10 bases map to TRBD2. CDR3 DNA sequence: TGCGCCAGCAGCCTAAGGCTAGCGGGAGTTAGCTCCTACAATGAGCAGTTCTTC. It encodes CASSLRLAGVSSYNEQFF.